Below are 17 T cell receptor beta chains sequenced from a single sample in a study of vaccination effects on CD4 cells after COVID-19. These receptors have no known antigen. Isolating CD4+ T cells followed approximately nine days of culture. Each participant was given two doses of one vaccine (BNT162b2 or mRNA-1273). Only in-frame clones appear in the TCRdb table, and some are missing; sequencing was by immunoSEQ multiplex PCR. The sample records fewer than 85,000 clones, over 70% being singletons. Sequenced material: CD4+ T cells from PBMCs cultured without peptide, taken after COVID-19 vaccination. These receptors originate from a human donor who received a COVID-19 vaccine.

CDR3 nucleotides: TGTGCCAGCAACCCAGGGGGGACAGCGAATGAAAAACTGTTTTTT. Its protein is CASNPGGTANEKLFF. The chain recombines TRBV28 with TRBJ1-4; 7 nucleotides match TRBD1. V trimming: 7 bases; J trimming: 5 bases; junction bases outside the gene matches: 10. The V gene's germline CDR1 is MDHEN and CDR2 SYDVKM. The CDR3 loop spans 15 amino acids.

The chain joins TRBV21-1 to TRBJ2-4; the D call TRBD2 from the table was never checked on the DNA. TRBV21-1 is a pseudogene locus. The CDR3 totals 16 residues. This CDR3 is CASSKPCPAGVNIQYF. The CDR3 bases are TGTGCCAGCAGCAAACCCTGCCCAGCGGGGGTTAACATTCAGTACTTC.

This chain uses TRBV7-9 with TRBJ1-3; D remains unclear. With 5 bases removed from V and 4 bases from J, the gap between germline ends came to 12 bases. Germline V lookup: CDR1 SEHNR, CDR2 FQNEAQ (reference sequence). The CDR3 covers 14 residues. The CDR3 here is CASSPETTGNTIYF. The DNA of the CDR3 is TGTGCCAGCAGCCCAGAGACGACAGGAAACACCATATATTTT.

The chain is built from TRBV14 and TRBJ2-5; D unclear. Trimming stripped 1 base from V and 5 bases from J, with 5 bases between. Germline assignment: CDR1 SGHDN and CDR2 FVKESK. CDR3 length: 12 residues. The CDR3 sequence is CASSQGRETQYF. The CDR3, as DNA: TGTGCCAGCAGCCAAGGAAGGGAGACCCAGTACTTC.

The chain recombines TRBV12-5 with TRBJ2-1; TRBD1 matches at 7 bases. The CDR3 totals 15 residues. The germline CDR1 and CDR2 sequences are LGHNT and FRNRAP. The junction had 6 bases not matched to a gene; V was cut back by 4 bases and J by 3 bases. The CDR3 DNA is TGTGCTAGTGGTTCCCAGGGGACAGACTACAATGAGCAGTTCTTC. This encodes CASGSQGTDYNEQFF.

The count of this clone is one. CDR3 protein: CASSQGGPWGNQPQHF. CDR3 nucleotide sequence: TGTGCCAGCAGCCAAGGGGGCCCTTGGGGCAATCAGCCCCAGCATTTT. This sequence joins TRBV3-1 (or the pseudogene TRBV3-2) and TRBJ1-5; the D gene is possibly TRBD1 (5 bases). Germline V gives CDR1 LGHDT, CDR2 YNNKEL (reference sequence). The CDR3 runs to 16 residues. V lost 1 base and J 2 bases, leaving 12 bases between the germline ends.

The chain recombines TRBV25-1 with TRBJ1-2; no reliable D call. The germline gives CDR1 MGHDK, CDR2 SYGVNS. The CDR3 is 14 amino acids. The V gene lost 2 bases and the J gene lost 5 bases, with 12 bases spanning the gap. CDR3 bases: TGTGCCAGCAGTGAAGTTACCATCAGTTATGGCTACACCTTC. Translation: CASSEVTISYGYTF.

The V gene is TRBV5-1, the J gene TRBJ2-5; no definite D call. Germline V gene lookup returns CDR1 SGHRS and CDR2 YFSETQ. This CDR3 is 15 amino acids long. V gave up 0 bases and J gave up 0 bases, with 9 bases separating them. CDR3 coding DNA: TGCGCCAGCAGCTTGGTTAGTACGTACCAAGAGACCCAGTACTTC. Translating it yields CASSLVSTYQETQYF.

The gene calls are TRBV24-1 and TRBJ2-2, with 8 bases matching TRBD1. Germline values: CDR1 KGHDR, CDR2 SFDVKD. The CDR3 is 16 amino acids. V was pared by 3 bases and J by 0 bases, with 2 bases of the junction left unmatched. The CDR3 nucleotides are TGTGCCACCAGTGATACAGGGGGTGCGAACACCGGGGAGCTGTTTTTT. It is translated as CATSDTGGANTGELFF.

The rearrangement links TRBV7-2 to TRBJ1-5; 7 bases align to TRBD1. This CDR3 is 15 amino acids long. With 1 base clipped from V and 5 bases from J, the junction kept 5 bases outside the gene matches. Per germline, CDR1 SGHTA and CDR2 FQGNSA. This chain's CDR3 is CASSLVAGGYQPQHF. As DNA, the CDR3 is TGTGCCAGCAGCTTAGTGGCAGGGGGGTATCAGCCCCAGCATTTT.

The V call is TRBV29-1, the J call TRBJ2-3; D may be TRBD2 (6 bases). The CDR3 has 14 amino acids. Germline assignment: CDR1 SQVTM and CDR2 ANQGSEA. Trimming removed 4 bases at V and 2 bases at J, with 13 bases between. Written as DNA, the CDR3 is TGCAGCGTTGTTGTGGCGGGGCCCACAGATACGCAGTATTTT. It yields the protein CSVVVAGPTDTQYF.

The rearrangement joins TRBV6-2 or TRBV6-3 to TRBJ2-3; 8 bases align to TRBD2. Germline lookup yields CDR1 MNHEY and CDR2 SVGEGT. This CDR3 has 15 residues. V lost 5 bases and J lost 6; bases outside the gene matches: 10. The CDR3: CASSRKSGGFDTQYF. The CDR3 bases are TGTGCCAGCAGTCGGAAAAGCGGGGGATTTGATACGCAGTATTTT.

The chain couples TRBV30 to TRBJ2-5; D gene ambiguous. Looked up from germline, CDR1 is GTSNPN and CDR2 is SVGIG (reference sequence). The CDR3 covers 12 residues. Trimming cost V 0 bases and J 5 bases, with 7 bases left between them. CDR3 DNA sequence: TGTGCCTGGAGTGTACAGAGGGAGACCCAGTACTTC. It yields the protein CAWSVQRETQYF.

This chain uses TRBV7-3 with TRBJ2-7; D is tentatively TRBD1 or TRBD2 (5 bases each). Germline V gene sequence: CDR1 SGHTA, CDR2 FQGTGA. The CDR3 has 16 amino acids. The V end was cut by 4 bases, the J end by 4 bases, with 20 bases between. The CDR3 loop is CASSSTRGAFRYEQYV. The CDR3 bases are TGTGCCAGCAGCTCAACCCGGGGCGCCTTTCGGTACGAGCAGTACGTC.

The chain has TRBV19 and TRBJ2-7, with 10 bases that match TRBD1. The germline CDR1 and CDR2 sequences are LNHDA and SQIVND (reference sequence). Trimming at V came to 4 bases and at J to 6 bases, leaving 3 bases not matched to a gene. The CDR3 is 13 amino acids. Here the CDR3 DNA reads TGTGCCAGTAGTACCCGGGACAGGGGCGAGCAGTACGTC. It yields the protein CASSTRDRGEQYV.

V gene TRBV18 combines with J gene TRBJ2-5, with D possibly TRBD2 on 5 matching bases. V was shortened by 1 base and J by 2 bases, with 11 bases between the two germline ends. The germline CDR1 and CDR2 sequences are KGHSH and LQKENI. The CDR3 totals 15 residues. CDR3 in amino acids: CASSPLLAVQETQYF. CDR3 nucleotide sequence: TGTGCCAGCTCACCACTTCTAGCCGTACAAGAGACCCAGTACTTC.

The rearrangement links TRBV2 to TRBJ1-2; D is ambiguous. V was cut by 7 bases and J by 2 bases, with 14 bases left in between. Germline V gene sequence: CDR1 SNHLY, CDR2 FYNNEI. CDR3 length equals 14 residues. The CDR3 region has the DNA TGTGCCAGCAAGGAACGGGGAATAAACTATGGCTACACCTTC. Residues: CASKERGINYGYTF. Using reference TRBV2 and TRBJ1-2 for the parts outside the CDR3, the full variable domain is EPEVTQTPSHQVTQMGQEVILRCVPISNHLYFYWYRQILGQKVEFLVSFYNNEISEKSEIFDDQFSVERPDGSNFTLKIRSTKLEDSAMYFCASKERGINYGYTFGSGTRLTVV.